A single sample is the source of the 10 T cell receptor beta chains below, sequenced in a study of cytomegalovirus exposure and HLA in healthy donors. The PCR was carried out with 60 Vbeta primers and 13 Jbeta primers. Profiling relied on immunoSEQ multiplex PCR, and the TCRdb table lists in-frame clones only, not all of them. The repertoire holds over 65,000 clones, around 80% seen once, with 9.7% in the top ten. Sequenced: PBMCs. Every receptor here comes from a man in his forties or fifties in good health and CMV-seronegative.

The chain links TRBV9 to TRBJ1-2; maybe TRBD1 (6 bases). The CDR3 has 13 residues. Trimming removed 0 bases from V and 8 bases from J, with 11 bases in between. The germline V gene has CDR1 SGDLS and CDR2 YYNGEE. CDR3 in amino acids: CASSVGVGAGYTF. The CDR3 DNA is TGTGCCAGCAGCGTAGGGGTGGGGGCCGGCTACACCTTC.

The V and J genes are TRBV19 and TRBJ2-2, with D tentatively TRBD1 (6 bases). CDR1 LNHDA and CDR2 SQIVND come from the germline V gene (reference sequence). V dropped 3 bases and J dropped 5 bases, with 13 bases sitting between them. This CDR3 has 15 amino acids. The CDR3 loop is CASSISTGWTGELFF. The CDR3, as DNA: TGTGCCAGTAGTATTTCTACAGGGTGGACCGGGGAGCTGTTTTTT.

The chain is built from TRBV11-2 and TRBJ2-3, with TRBD2 identical over 7 bases. V shed 1 base, J shed 6 bases, and the junction held 4 bases outside the gene matches. The V gene's germline CDR1 is SGHAT and CDR2 FQNNGV. The CDR3 extends over 14 amino acids. The CDR3 DNA follows: TGTGCCAGCAGCTTAGGAACTAGCGCGGATACGCAGTATTTT. This encodes CASSLGTSADTQYF.

This clone turned up a few times. The chain joins TRBV6-5 to TRBJ2-7, with D possibly being TRBD2 (7 bases). CDR1 and CDR2 (germline): MNHEY, SVGAGI. This CDR3 is built from 15 residues. Trimming removed 2 bases from V and 0 bases from J, with 11 bases in between. In DNA, the CDR3 is TGTGCCAGCAGTTACAACGGGGGGCTCTCCTACGAGCAGTACTTC. This encodes CASSYNGGLSYEQYF.

The rearrangement links TRBV14 to TRBJ2-2; TRBD1 matches at 7 bases. With V trimmed by 6 bases and J by 4 bases, 8 bases remained unmatched. The germline V gene encodes CDR1 SGHDN and CDR2 FVKESK. The CDR3 totals 15 residues. CDR3 in amino acids: CASRPDRAATGELFF. CDR3 DNA sequence: TGTGCCAGCAGACCCGACAGGGCTGCCACCGGGGAGCTGTTTTTT.

The gene calls are TRBV5-8 and TRBJ1-6, with TRBD1 as a possible D gene (5 bases). The CDR3 covers 18 residues. The germline V gene has CDR1 SGHTS and CDR2 YDEGEE. With 5 bases removed from V and 0 bases from J, the gap between germline ends came to 18 bases. The CDR3 DNA sequence: TGTGCCAGCAGACATCCTTCGGGGGAAAGCTCCTATAATTCACCCCTCCACTTT. It encodes CASRHPSGESSYNSPLHF.

The table lists this clone with a few counts. This sequence joins TRBV4-1 and TRBJ2-7, with D tentatively TRBD2 (6 bases). V was clipped by 4 bases and J by 4 bases, with 14 bases between them. CDR1 and CDR2 from the germline V gene are MGHRA and YSYEKL. This CDR3 is 14 amino acids long. The CDR3 loop reads CASSLEEAGYEQYF. For the CDR3, the DNA is TGCGCCAGCAGCCTGGAGGAGGCGGGGTACGAGCAGTACTTC.

Only one count was recorded for this clone. The chain carries TRBV2 and TRBJ1-6; 7 bases match TRBD1. V gave up 6 bases and J gave up 10 bases; unmatched junction bases: 12. Per the germline V gene, CDR1 is SNHLY and CDR2 is FYNNEI. The CDR3 is 15 amino acids. The CDR3 loop reads CASRETPRQGSPLHF. In DNA, the CDR3 is TGTGCCAGCAGGGAGACCCCCAGACAGGGATCACCCCTCCACTTT.

This clone showed up just once. The chain joins TRBV15 to TRBJ2-3; TRBD1 agrees at 7 bases. The junction had 8 bases not matched to a gene; V was cut back by 5 bases and J by 0 bases. Germline V gene data show CDR1 as LNHNV and CDR2 as YYDKDF (reference sequence). The CDR3 is 16 amino acids. The CDR3 DNA reads as TGTGCCACCAGCCCTCGAGCGACAGGGAGCACAGATACGCAGTATTTT. This gives the protein CATSPRATGSTDTQYF.

V usage is TRBV4-1 and J usage is TRBJ2-7, with a tentative D call TRBD1 (6 bases). Germline values: CDR1 MGHRA, CDR2 YSYEKL. CDR3 length equals 14 residues. V dropped 2 bases and J dropped 2 bases, with 10 bases sitting between them. CDR3 residues: CASSQHDRTYEQYF. CDR3 bases: TGCGCCAGCAGCCAACACGACAGGACCTACGAGCAGTACTTC.